Shown below are 23 T cell receptor beta chains from a single sample sequenced in a study of blood T cell repertoires in COVID-19. Sequenced by immunoSEQ multiplex PCR; TCRdb stores in-frame clones only, minus some. The data show under 150,000 clones, 80% to 90% seen once. The specimen was peripheral blood. These receptors were obtained from a woman in her fifties or sixties with COVID-19, enrolled during active disease.

The rearrangement uses TRBV27 and TRBJ2-3; no clear D. The CDR3 spans 13 residues. Germline V gives CDR1 MNHEY, CDR2 SMNVEV (reference sequence). V lost 3 bases, J lost 2 bases, and 6 bases lay in between. The DNA for the CDR3 is TGTGCCAGCAGTTTTACATACACAGATACGCAGTATTTT. The encoded protein is CASSFTYTDTQYF.

J is TRBJ2-5 and V is TRBV7-9; TRBD1 aligns across 8 bases. In germline, CDR1 is SEHNR, CDR2 FQNEAQ (reference sequence). This CDR3 has 14 amino acids. The trim removed 4 bases at V and 5 bases at J, leaving 6 bases unmatched. Here the CDR3 DNA reads TGTGCCAGCAGCTCTGGACAGGGTGGGGAGACCCAGTACTTC. This encodes CASSSGQGGETQYF.

V gene TRBV7-2 combines with J gene TRBJ2-3; 11 bases line up with TRBD2. Germline lookup yields CDR1 SGHTA and CDR2 FQGNSA. J was trimmed by 2 bases and V by 5 bases; bases with no gene match: 12. This CDR3 comprises 18 residues. The CDR3 DNA is TGTGCCAGCAGCCCTCGATACACGACTAGCGGGGTCACAGATACGCAGTATTTT. Protein sequence: CASSPRYTTSGVTDTQYF. Variable domain in full (rest from reference TRBV7-2 and TRBJ2-3): GAGVSQSPSNKVTEKGKDVELRCDPISGHTALYWYRQSLGQGLEFLIYFQGNSAPDKSGLPSDRFSAERTGGSVSTLTIQRTQQEDSAVYLCASSPRYTTSGVTDTQYFGPGTRLTVL.

The gene calls are TRBV5-1 and TRBJ2-7; 9 positions match TRBD1. The CDR3 runs to 15 residues. Germline V gene sequence: CDR1 SGHRS, CDR2 YFSETQ. V was clipped by 0 bases and J by 6 bases; unmatched bases: 7. CDR3 DNA: TGCGCCAGCAGCTTGGGTGGACAGGGGTTTTTCGAGCAGTACTTC. Translation gives CASSLGGQGFFEQYF. Combining the CDR3 with reference TRBV5-1 and TRBJ2-7 gives the whole variable domain KAGVTQTPRYLIKTRGQQVTLSCSPISGHRSVSWYQQTPGQGLQFLFEYFSETQRNKGNFPGRFSGRQFSNSRSEMNVSTLELGDSALYLCASSLGGQGFFEQYFGPGTRLTVT.

This chain links TRBV19 with TRBJ1-5, with D tentatively TRBD1 (6 bases). Germline loops: CDR1 LNHDA, CDR2 SQIVND (reference sequence). The V and J ends lost 5 bases and 0 bases respectively, with 14 bases between them. The CDR3 contains 16 residues. CDR3 in amino acids: CASSEGGSPSNQPQHF. For the CDR3, the DNA is TGTGCCAGTAGTGAGGGGGGGTCCCCTAGCAATCAGCCCCAGCATTTT.

The chain joins TRBV30 to TRBJ2-7, with TRBD1 matching 8 bases. This CDR3 is built from 15 residues. Germline assignment: CDR1 GTSNPN and CDR2 SVGIG (reference sequence). After removal of 2 bases from V and 3 bases from J, the junction contained 9 bases not matched to a gene. CDR3 coding DNA: TGTGCCTGGAGTCCACGACAGGGGCCCTACTACGAGCAGTACTTC. Translated: CAWSPRQGPYYEQYF.

V is TRBV20-1 and J is TRBJ2-1; tentative D call: TRBD2 (7 bases). Germline-derived CDR1 and CDR2 are DFQATT and SNEGSKA (reference sequence). Trimming removed 3 bases at V and 4 bases at J, with 16 bases between. The length of the CDR3 is 15 residues. Here the CDR3 reads CSASPKGGVYNEQFF. CDR3 nucleotides: TGCAGTGCTAGTCCTAAGGGGGGGGTGTACAATGAGCAGTTCTTC.

J is TRBJ2-1 and V is TRBV6-4; 9 nucleotides match TRBD1. The CDR3 is 14 amino acids. V shed 3 bases, J shed 6 bases, and the junction held 3 bases outside the gene matches. The germline V gene encodes CDR1 MRHNA and CDR2 SNTAGT. CDR3 amino acids: CASSEGQGFNEQFF. As DNA, the CDR3 is TGTGCCAGCAGTGAGGGACAGGGTTTCAATGAGCAGTTCTTC.

The genes are TRBV6-1 and TRBJ2-7, with 7 bases aligning to TRBD1. Per the germline V gene, CDR1 is MNHNS and CDR2 is SASEGT. Trimming cost V 4 bases and J 2 bases; bases outside gene matches: 14. The CDR3 runs 17 residues. The CDR3 here is CASSAGTELVLTYEQYF. The CDR3, as DNA: TGTGCCAGCAGTGCCGGGACAGAATTAGTACTAACCTACGAGCAGTACTTC.

The J gene is TRBJ1-1, the V gene TRBV7-9; tentatively, D is TRBD1 (5 bases). The CDR3 sequence is 16 residues long. Deletions cut 6 bases from V and 7 bases from J, with 24 bases between. Germline values: CDR1 SEHNR, CDR2 FQNEAQ (reference sequence). The CDR3 sequence is CASRLDLKGQVLEAFF. In DNA form, the CDR3 reads TGTGCCAGCAGACTCGACCTCAAGGGGCAGGTACTTGAAGCTTTCTTT.

V gene TRBV9 combines with J gene TRBJ1-2, with D possibly TRBD1 on 6 matching bases. The CDR3 is made up of 14 amino acids. Germline CDR1 is SGDLS and CDR2 is YYNGEE. V was cut by 4 bases and J by 4 bases, with 14 bases left in between. CDR3 sequence: CASSLPVGGYGYTF. In DNA form, the CDR3 reads TGTGCCAGCAGCCTCCCGGTAGGGGGCTATGGCTACACCTTC.

The chain has TRBV5-1 and TRBJ1-1; D is unclear. Germline V gene lookup returns CDR1 SGHRS and CDR2 YFSETQ. This CDR3 spans 14 amino acids. V lost 0 bases, J lost 1 base, and 7 bases lay in between. CDR3 loop: CASSLGQKNTEAFF. CDR3 DNA sequence: TGCGCCAGCAGCTTGGGTCAGAAGAACACTGAAGCTTTCTTT.

This clone was seen a handful of times. J is TRBJ1-1 and V is TRBV7-8; no firm D call. The V end lost 5 bases, the J end lost 0 bases, and 10 bases lay between the germline ends. The CDR3 runs to 14 residues. Germline CDR1 is SGHVS and CDR2 is FQNEAQ. The CDR3 DNA is TGTGCCAGCAGCGTCGAGCCCTTGAACACTGAAGCTTTCTTT. This translates into CASSVEPLNTEAFF.

This clone came up a few times. The chain recombines TRBV3-1 (or the pseudogene TRBV3-2) with TRBJ2-7; D is undetermined. V lost 0 bases to trimming and J lost 6 bases, with 15 bases between them. Germline V lookup: CDR1 LGHDT, CDR2 YNNKEL (reference sequence). The length of the CDR3 is 15 residues. In DNA form, the CDR3 reads TGTGCCAGCAGCCAAGATCCCTCTAGGTCGGGCGAGCAGTACTTC. Translated, it gives CASSQDPSRSGEQYF.

The J gene is TRBJ1-4, the V gene TRBV7-2; 10 bases map to TRBD1. Germline V lookup: CDR1 SGHTA, CDR2 FQGNSA. The junction had 5 bases not matched to a gene; V was cut back by 5 bases and J by 8 bases. There are 14 residues in the CDR3. The CDR3, as DNA: TGTGCCAGCAGCCAGACAGGGGGCGGAGAAAAACTGTTTTTT. It yields the protein CASSQTGGGEKLFF. Supplemented by reference TRBV7-2 and TRBJ1-4, the full variable domain reads GAGVSQSPSNKVTEKGKDVELRCDPISGHTALYWYRQSLGQGLEFLIYFQGNSAPDKSGLPSDRFSAERTGGSVSTLTIQRTQQEDSAVYLCASSQTGGGEKLFFGSGTQLSVL.

The gene calls are TRBV5-1 and TRBJ1-4; D gene unclear. This CDR3 comprises 15 residues. Germline-derived CDR1 and CDR2 are SGHRS and YFSETQ. With 4 bases removed from V and 3 bases from J, the gap between germline ends came to 13 bases. As DNA, the CDR3 is TGCGCCAGCAGCCCCTCAGTTGTTTCTAATGAAAAACTGTTTTTT. Translated, it gives CASSPSVVSNEKLFF.

The genes are TRBV6-5 and TRBJ1-2; no firm D call. CDR1 and CDR2 from the germline V gene are MNHEY and SVGAGI. Trimming removed 3 bases at V and 2 bases at J, with 10 bases between. This CDR3 contains 14 residues. Written as DNA, the CDR3 is TGTGCCAGCAGTTATAGCAGCTCAAACTATGGCTACACCTTC. It translates to CASSYSSSNYGYTF.

This clone was seen only once. The V gene is TRBV4-2, the J gene TRBJ2-7; weak D call: TRBD2 (7 bases). CDR3 length: 14 residues. V was trimmed by 3 bases and J by 5 bases, leaving 14 bases between them. Germline V gives CDR1 LGHNA, CDR2 YNFKEQ. Written as DNA, the CDR3 is TGTGCCAGCAGCCATTCCGGGGGGCAGAACGAGCAGTACTTC. This gives the protein CASSHSGGQNEQYF.

The rearrangement joins TRBV7-3 to TRBJ2-7; 7 bases fit TRBD1. Germline V CDR1 and CDR2: SGHTA, FQGTGA. CDR3 size: 14 residues. Trimming at V came to 3 bases and at J to 0 bases, leaving 2 bases not matched to a gene. CDR3 nucleotides: TGTGCCAGCAGCTTGGACAGGTCCTCCTACGAGCAGTACTTC. It specifies CASSLDRSSYEQYF. Variable domain in full (rest from reference TRBV7-3 and TRBJ2-7): GAGVSQTPSNKVTEKGKYVELRCDPISGHTALYWYRQSLGQGPEFLIYFQGTGAADDSGLPNDRFFAVRPEGSVSTLKIQRTERGDSAVYLCASSLDRSSYEQYFGPGTRLTVT.

The chain is built from TRBV7-9 and TRBJ2-7, with TRBD2 as a possible D gene (6 bases). The CDR3 is 14 residues long. Germline V lookup: CDR1 SEHNR, CDR2 FQNEAQ (reference sequence). The V end lost 5 bases, the J end lost 4 bases, and 15 bases lay between the germline ends. The CDR3 coding sequence is TGTGCCAGCAGCCCGTCGGAGGGGTTATACGAGCAGTACTTC. Protein sequence: CASSPSEGLYEQYF. Full variable domain (rest looked up from reference TRBV7-9 and TRBJ2-7): DTGVSQNPRHKITKRGQNVTFRCDPISEHNRLYWYRQTLGQGPEFLTYFQNEAQLEKSRLLSDRFSAERPKGSFSTLEIQRTEQGDSAMYLCASSPSEGLYEQYFGPGTRLTVT.

The chain has TRBV18 and TRBJ2-3, with D possibly matching TRBD2 (5 bases). CDR1 KGHSH and CDR2 LQKENI come from the germline V gene. V dropped 2 bases and J dropped 4 bases, with 13 bases sitting between them. This CDR3 has 15 residues. CDR3 DNA sequence: TGTGCCAGCTCACCAGCCCGGGATAGCGCAGATACGCAGTATTTT. Amino acid sequence: CASSPARDSADTQYF.

The V gene is TRBV7-2, the J gene TRBJ2-5; no firm D call. Between the trimmed V and J ends, which lost 1 base and 5 bases, there was a span of 17 bases. Germline V gene data show CDR1 as SGHTA and CDR2 as FQGNSA. CDR3 size: 16 residues. The CDR3 spells CASSLGYLPARETQYF. CDR3 DNA: TGTGCCAGCAGCTTAGGGTATCTCCCTGCACGGGAGACCCAGTACTTC.

This sequence joins TRBV5-4 and TRBJ2-7; D might be TRBD1 (5 bases). Germline V gene sequence: CDR1 SGHNT, CDR2 YYREEE (reference sequence). V lost 4 bases to trimming and J lost 0 bases, with 11 bases between them. The CDR3 covers 14 residues. CDR3 region: CASSTRTLSYEQYF. CDR3 sequence (DNA): TGTGCCAGCAGCACGCGGACACTCTCCTACGAGCAGTACTTC.